This TCR beta chain was profiled in a study of blood T cell repertoires in COVID-19. On the study more broadly: T cells, B-cell-depleted T cells, or PBMCs provided the cDNA or gDNA that served as material.

The CDR3 runs 15 residues. Looked up from germline, CDR1 is MNHEY and CDR2 is SVGAGI. V lost 5 bases to trimming and J lost 9 bases; unmatched junction nucleotides: 13. Only in-frame clones appear in the TCRdb table, and some are missing; sequencing was by immunoSEQ multiplex PCR. The top ten hold roughly 2.2% of the sample, which has roughly 120,000 clones, 85% to 90% seen once. The source is a woman between 45 and 65 years old with acute or convalescent COVID-19. The sequencing input was peripheral blood. This sequence joins TRBV6-5 and TRBJ2-1; TRBD2 aligns across 7 bases. CDR3 sequence reads: CASSTSVEREGEQFF. For the CDR3, the DNA is TGTGCCAGCAGTACCTCGGTGGAGCGGGAAGGTGAGCAGTTCTTC.